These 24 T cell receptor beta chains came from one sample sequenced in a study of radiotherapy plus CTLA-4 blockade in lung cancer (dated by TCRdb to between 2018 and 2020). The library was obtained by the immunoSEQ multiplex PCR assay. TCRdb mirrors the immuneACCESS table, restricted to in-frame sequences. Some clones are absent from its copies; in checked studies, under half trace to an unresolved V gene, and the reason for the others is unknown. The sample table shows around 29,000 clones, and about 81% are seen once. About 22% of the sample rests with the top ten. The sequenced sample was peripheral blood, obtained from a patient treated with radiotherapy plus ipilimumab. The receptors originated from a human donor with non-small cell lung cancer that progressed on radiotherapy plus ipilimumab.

CDR3 DNA: TGTGCCAGCTCACGCCCGCGGGGGGGCTCCTACAATGAGCAGTTCTTC. As protein: CASSRPRGGSYNEQFF. The J gene is TRBJ2-1, the V gene TRBV18; 9 bases agree with TRBD2. V lost 4 bases to trimming and J lost 0 bases; unmatched junction nucleotides: 4. This CDR3 spans 16 amino acids. Looked up from germline, CDR1 is KGHSH and CDR2 is LQKENI. Full variable domain (outside the CDR3, taken from reference TRBV18 and TRBJ2-1): NAGVMQNPRHLVRRRGQEARLRCSPMKGHSHVYWYRQLPEEGLKFMVYLQKENIIDESGMPKERFSAEFPKEGPSILRIQQVVRGDSAAYFCASSRPRGGSYNEQFFGPGTRLTVL.

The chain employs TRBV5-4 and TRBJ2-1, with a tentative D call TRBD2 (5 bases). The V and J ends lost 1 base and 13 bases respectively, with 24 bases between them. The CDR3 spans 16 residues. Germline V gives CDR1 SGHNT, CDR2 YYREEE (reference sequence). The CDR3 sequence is CASSLPGQVVRPGQFF. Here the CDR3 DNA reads TGTGCCAGCAGCTTGCCCGGGCAGGTCGTCCGACCGGGACAGTTCTTC. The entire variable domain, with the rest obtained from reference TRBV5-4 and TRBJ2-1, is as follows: ETGVTQSPTHLIKTRGQQVTLRCSSQSGHNTVSWYQQALGQGPQFIFQYYREEENGRGNFPPRFSGLQFPNYSSELNVNALELDDSALYLCASSLPGQVVRPGQFFGPGTRLTVL.

CDR3 amino acids: CASSLVVGPPTDTQYF. The CDR3 DNA follows: TGTGCCAGCAGCTTAGTAGTGGGGCCTCCCACAGATACGCAGTATTTT. The rearrangement links TRBV11-2 to TRBJ2-3; a possible D gene is TRBD1 (5 bases). Trimming took 1 base from V and 2 from J, leaving 13 bases between them. The length of the CDR3 is 16 residues. Germline CDR1 is SGHAT and CDR2 is FQNNGV. The full variable domain, rest sourced from reference TRBV11-2 and TRBJ2-3, is EAGVAQSPRYKIIEKRQSVAFWCNPISGHATLYWYQQILGQGPKLLIQFQNNGVVDDSQLPKDRFSAERLKGVDSTLKIQPAKLEDSAVYLCASSLVVGPPTDTQYFGPGTRLTVL.

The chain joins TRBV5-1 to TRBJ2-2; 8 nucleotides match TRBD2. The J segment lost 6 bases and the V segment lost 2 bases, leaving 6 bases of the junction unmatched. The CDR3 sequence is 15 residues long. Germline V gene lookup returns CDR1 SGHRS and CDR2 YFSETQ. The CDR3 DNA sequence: TGCGCCAGCAGCTTCAGCGGGGGTGTCGCCGGGGAGCTGTTTTTT. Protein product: CASSFSGGVAGELFF.

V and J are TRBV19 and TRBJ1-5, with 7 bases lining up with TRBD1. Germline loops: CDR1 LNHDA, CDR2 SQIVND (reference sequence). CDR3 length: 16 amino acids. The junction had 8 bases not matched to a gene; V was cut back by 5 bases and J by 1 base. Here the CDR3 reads CASSSGQPFSNQPQHF. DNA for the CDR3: TGTGCCAGTAGTTCGGGACAGCCTTTCAGCAATCAGCCCCAGCATTTT.

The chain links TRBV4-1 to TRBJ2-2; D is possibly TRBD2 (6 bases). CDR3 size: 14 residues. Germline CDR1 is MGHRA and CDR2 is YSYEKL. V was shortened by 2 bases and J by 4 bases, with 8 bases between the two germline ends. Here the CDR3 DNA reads TGCGCCAGCAGCCAACCGGGAGCCACCGGGGAGCTGTTTTTT. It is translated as CASSQPGATGELFF.

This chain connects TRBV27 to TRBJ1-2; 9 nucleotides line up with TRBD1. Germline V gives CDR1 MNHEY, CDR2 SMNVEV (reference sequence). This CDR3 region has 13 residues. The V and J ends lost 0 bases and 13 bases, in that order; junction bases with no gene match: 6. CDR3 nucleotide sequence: TGTGCCAGCAGTTTATCGGGACAGGGCCAGCGCACCTTC. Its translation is CASSLSGQGQRTF.

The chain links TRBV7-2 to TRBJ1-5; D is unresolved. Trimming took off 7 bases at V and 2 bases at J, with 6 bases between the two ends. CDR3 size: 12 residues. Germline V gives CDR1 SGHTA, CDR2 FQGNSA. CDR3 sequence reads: CASTPGNQPQHF. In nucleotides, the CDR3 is TGTGCCAGCACCCCAGGCAATCAGCCCCAGCATTTT.

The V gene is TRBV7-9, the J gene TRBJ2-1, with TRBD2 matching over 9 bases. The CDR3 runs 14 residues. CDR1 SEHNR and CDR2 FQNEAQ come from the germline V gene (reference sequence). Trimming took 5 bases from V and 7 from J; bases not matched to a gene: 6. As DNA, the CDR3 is TGTGCCAGCAGCAGCGGGGGGCCTTGGAATGAGCAGTTCTTC. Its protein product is CASSSGGPWNEQFF.

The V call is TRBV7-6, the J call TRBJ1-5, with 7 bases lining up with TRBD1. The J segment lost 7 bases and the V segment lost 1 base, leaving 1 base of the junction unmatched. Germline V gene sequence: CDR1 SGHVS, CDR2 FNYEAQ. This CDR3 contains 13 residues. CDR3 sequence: CASSLGDSQPQHF. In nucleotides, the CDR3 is TGTGCCAGCAGCTTAGGGGACAGCCAGCCCCAGCATTTT. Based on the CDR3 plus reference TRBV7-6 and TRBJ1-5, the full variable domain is GAGVSQSPRYKVTKRGQDVALRCDPISGHVSLYWYRQALGQGPEFLTYFNYEAQQDKSGLPNDRFSAERPEGSISTLTIQRTEQRDSAMYRCASSLGDSQPQHFGDGTRLSIL.

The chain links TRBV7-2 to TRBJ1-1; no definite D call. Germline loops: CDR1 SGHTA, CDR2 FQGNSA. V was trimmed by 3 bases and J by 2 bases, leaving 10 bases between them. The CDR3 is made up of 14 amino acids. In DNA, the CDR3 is TGTGCCAGCAGCTTTAGGGAGGGAAACACTGAAGCTTTCTTT. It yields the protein CASSFREGNTEAFF.

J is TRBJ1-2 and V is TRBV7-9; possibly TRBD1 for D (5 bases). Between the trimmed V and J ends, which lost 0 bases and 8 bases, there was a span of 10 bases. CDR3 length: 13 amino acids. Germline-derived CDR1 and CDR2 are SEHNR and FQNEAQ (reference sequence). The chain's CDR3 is CASSLARVEGYTF. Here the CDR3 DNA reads TGTGCCAGCAGCTTAGCCAGGGTAGAGGGCTACACCTTC.

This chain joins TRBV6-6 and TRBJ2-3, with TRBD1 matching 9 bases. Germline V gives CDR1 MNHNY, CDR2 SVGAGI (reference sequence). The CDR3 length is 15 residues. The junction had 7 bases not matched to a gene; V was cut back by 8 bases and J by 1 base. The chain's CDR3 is CASHDRDRGTDTQYF. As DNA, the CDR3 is TGTGCCAGCCATGATCGGGACAGGGGCACAGATACGCAGTATTTT.

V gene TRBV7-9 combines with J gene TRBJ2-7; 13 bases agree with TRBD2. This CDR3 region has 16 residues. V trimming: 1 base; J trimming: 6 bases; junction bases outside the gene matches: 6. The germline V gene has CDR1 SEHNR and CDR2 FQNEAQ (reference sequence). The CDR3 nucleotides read TGTGCCAGCAGCTTAGTCACTAGCGGGGGGGCACTCGAGCAGTACTTC. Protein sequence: CASSLVTSGGALEQYF.

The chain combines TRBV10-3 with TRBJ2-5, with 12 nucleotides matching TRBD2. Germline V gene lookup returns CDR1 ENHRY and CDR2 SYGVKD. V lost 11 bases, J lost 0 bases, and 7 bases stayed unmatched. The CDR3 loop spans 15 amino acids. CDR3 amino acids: CASRTSGDYQETQYF. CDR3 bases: TGTGCCTCCCGGACTAGCGGGGACTACCAAGAGACCCAGTACTTC.

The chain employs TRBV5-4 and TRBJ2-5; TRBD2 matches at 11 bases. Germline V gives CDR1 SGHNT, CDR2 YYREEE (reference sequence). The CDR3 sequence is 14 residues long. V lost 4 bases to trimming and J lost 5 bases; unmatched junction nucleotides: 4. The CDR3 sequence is CASSLAGGAETQYF. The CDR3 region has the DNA TGTGCCAGCAGCCTAGCGGGGGGTGCCGAGACCCAGTACTTC.

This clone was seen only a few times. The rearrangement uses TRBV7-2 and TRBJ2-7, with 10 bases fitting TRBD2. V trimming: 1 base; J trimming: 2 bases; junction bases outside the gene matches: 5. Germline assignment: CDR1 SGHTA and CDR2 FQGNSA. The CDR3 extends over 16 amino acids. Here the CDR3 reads CASSLGASGGTYEQYF. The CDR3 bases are TGTGCCAGCAGCTTAGGGGCTAGCGGGGGCACCTACGAGCAGTACTTC.

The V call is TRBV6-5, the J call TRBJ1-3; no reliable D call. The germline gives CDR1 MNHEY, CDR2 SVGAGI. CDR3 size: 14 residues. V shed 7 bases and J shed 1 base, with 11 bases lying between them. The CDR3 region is CASTSAGSGNTIYF. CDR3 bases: TGTGCCAGCACCTCCGCAGGATCTGGAAACACCATATATTTT.

The CDR3 loop is CASSAGTANTEAFF. DNA for the CDR3: TGTGCCAGCAGCGCGGGGACAGCGAACACTGAAGCTTTCTTT. J is TRBJ1-1 and V is TRBV7-3; 7 bases are a match to TRBD1. J gave up 1 base and V 5 bases, and 4 bases lay outside the gene matches. The germline gives CDR1 SGHTA, CDR2 FQGTGA. The CDR3 has 14 residues.

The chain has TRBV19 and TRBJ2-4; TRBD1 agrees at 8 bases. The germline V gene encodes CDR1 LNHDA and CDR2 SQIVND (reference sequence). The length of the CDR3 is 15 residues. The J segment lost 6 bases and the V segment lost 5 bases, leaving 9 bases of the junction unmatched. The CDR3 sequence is CASSYNRGSRNIQYF. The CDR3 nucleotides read TGTGCCAGTAGTTACAACAGGGGGTCAAGAAACATTCAGTACTTC.

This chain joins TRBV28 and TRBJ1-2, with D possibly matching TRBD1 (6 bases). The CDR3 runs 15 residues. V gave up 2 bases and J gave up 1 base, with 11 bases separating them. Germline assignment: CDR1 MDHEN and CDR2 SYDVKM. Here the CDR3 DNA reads TGTGCCAGCAGTTTAGGGAGGGGGGTTAACTATGGCTACACCTTC. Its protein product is CASSLGRGVNYGYTF.

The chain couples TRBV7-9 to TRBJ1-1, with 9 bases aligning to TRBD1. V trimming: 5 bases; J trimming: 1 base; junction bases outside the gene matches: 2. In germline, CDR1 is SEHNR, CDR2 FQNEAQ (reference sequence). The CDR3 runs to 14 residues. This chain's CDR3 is CASSPDRGNTEAFF. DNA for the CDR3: TGTGCCAGCAGCCCGGACAGGGGGAACACTGAAGCTTTCTTT. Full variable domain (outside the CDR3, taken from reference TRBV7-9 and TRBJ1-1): DTGVSQNPRHKITKRGQNVTFRCDPISEHNRLYWYRQTLGQGPEFLTYFQNEAQLEKSRLLSDRFSAERPKGSFSTLEIQRTEQGDSAMYLCASSPDRGNTEAFFGQGTRLTVV.

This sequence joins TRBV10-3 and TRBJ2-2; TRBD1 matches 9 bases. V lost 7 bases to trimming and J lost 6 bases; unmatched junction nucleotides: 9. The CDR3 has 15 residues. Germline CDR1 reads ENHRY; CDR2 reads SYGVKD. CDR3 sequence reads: CAITKNTGGSGELFF. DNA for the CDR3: TGTGCCATCACCAAGAATACAGGGGGCTCCGGGGAGCTGTTTTTT.

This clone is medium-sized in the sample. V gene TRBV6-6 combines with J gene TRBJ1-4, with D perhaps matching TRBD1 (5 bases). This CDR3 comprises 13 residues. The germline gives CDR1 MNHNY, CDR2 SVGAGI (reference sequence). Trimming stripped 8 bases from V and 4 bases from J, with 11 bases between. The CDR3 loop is CASLGTGNEKLFF. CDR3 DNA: TGTGCCAGCCTGGGCACAGGTAATGAAAAACTGTTTTTT.